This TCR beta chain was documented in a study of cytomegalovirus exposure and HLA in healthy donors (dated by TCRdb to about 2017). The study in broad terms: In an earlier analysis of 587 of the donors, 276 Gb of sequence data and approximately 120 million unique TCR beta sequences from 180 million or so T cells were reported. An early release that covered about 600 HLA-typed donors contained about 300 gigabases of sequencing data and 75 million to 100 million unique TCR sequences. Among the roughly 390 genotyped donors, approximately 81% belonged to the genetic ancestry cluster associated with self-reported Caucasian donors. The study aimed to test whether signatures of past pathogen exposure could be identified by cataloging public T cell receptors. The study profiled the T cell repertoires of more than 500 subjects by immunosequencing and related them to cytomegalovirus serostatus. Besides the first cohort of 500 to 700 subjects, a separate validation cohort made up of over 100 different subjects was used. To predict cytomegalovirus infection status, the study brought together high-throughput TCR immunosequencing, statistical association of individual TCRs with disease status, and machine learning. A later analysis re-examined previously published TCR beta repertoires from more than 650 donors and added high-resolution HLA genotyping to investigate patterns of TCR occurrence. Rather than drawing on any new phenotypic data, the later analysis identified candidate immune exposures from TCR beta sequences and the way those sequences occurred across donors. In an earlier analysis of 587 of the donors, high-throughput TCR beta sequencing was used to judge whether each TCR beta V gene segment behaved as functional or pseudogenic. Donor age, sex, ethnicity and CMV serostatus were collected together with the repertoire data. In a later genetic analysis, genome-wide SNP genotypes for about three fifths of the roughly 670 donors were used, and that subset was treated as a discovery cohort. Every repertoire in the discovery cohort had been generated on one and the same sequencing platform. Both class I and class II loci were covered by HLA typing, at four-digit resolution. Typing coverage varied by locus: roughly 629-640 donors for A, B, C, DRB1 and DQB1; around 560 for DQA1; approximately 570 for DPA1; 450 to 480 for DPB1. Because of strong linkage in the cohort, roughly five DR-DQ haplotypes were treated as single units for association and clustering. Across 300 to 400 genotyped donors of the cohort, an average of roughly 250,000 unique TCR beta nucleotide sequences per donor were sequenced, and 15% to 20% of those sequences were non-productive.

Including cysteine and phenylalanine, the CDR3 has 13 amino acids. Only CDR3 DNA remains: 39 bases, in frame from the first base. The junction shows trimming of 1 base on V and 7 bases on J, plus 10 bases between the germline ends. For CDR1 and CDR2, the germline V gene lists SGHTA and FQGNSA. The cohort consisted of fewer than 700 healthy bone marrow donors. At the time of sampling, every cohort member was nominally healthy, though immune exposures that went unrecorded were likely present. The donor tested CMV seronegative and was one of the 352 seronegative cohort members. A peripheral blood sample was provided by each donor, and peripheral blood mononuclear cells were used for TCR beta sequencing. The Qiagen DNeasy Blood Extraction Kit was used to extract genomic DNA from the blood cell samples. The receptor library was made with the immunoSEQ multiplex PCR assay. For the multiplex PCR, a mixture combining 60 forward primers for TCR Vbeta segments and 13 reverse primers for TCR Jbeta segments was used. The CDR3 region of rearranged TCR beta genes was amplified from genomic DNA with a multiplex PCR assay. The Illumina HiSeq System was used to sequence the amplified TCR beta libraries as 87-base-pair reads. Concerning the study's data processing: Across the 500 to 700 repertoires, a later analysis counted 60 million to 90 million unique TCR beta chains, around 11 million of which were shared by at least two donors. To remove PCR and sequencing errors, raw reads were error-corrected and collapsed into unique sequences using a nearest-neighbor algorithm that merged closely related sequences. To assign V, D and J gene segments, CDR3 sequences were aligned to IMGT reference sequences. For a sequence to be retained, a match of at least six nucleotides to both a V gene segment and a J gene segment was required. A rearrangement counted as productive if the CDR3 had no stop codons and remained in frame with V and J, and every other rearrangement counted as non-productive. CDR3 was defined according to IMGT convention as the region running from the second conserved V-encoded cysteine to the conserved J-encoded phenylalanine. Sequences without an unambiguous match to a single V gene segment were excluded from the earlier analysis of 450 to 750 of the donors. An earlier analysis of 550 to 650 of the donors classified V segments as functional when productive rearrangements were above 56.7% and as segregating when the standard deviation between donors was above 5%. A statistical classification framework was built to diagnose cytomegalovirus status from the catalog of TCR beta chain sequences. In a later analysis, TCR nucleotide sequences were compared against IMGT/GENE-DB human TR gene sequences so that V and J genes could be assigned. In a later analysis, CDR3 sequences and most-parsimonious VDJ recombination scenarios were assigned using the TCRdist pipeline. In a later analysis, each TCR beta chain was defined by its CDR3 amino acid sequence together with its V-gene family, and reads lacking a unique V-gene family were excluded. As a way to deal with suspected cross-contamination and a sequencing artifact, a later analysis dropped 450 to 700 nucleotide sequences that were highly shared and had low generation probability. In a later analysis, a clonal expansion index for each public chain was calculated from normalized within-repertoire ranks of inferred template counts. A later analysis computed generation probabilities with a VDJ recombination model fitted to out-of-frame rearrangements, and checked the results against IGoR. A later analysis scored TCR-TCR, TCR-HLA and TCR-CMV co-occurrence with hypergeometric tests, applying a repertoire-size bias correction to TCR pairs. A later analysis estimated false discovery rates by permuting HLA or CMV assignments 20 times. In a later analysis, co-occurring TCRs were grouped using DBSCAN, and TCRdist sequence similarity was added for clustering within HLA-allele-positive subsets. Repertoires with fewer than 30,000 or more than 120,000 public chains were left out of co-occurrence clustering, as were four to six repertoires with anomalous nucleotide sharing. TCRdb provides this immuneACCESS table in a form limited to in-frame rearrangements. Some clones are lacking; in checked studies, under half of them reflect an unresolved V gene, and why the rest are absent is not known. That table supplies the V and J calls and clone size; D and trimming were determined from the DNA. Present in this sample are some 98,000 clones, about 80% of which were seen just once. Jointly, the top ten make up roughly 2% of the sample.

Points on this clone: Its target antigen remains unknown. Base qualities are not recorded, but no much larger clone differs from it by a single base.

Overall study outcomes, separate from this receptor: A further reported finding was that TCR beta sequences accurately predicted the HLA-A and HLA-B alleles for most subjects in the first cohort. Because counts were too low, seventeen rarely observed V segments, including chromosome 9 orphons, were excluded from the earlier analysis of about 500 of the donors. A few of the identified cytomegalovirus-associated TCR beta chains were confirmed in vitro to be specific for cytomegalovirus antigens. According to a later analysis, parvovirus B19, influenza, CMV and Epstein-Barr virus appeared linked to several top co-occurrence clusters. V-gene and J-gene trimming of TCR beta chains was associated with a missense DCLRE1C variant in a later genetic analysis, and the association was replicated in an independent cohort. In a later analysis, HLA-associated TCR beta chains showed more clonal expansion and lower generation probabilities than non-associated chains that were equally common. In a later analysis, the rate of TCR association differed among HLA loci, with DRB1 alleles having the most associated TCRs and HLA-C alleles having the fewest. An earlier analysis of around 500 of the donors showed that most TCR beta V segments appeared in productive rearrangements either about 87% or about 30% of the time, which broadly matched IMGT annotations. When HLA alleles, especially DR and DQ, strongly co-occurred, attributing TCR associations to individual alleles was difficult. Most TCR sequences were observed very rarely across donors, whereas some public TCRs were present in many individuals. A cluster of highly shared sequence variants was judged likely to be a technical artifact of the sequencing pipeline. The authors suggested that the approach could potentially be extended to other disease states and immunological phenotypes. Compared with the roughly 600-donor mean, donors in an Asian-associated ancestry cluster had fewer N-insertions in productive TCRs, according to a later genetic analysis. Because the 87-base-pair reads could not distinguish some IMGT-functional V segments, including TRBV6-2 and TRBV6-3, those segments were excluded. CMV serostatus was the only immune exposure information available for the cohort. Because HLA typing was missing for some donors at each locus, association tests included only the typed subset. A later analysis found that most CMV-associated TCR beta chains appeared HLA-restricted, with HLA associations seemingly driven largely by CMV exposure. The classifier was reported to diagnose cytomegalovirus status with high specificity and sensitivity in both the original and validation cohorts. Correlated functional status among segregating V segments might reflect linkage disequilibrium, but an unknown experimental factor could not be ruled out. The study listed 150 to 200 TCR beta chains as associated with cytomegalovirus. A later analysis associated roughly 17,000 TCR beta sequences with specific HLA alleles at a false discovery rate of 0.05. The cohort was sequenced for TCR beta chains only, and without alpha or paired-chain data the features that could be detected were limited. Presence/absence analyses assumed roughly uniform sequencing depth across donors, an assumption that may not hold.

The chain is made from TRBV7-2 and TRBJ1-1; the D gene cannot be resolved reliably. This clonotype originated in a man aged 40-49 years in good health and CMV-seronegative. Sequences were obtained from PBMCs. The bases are TGTGCCAGCAGCTTAGTTAGTGCCATTGAAGCTTTCTTT. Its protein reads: CASSLVSAIEAFF.